This T cell receptor (beta chain) was found in a study of T-cell reconstitution after alpha-beta-depleted transplantation in children. The CDR3 is made up of 16 amino acids. The J segment lost 1 base and the V segment lost 5 bases, leaving 6 bases of the junction unmatched. Germline values: CDR1 LNHDA, CDR2 SQIVND (reference sequence). Unique molecular identifiers tagged the TCRbeta library. TCRdb reprocessed the PCR reads via MiXCR and lists one record per CDR3 protein. The sample holds about 460,000 distinct CDR3 sequences, over 10% seen once. In this sample, this clonotype turned up a few times. The sequence was collected from a female patient aged 2-10 years who had a stem cell transplant for aplastic anemia, so the T cells may come from the graft donor. The chain links TRBV19 to TRBJ2-2, with 8 bases lining up with TRBD1. Sequencing was performed on PBMCs, mostly from graft donor cells, taken 180 days after TCRalphabeta/CD19-depleted stem cell transplant. CDR3 sequence reads: CASSATGTGNTGELFF. CDR3 DNA: TGTGCCAGTAGTGCTACCGGGACAGGGAACACCGGGGAGCTGTTTTTT. Full variable domain (outside the CDR3, taken from reference TRBV19 and TRBJ2-2): DGGITQSPKYLFRKEGQNVTLSCEQNLNHDAMYWYRQDPGQGLRLIYYSQIVNDFQKGDIAEGYSVSREKKESFPLTVTSAQKNPTAFYLCASSATGTGNTGELFFGEGSRLTVL.